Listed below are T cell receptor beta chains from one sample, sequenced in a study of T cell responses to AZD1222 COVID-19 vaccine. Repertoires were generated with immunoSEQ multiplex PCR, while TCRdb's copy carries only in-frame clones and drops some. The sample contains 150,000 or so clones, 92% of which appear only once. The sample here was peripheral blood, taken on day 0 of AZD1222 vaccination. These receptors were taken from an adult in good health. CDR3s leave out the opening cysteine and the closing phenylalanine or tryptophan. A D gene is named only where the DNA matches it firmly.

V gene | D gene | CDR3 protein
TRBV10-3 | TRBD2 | AISSLAGGQPGQNEQF
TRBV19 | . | ASSIRGDYEQY
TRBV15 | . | ATSSDGQQHQPQH
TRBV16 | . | ASSQSARQPQH
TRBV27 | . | ASSGHKNTEAF
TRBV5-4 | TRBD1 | ASSLETGGQGRGEQY
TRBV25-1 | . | ASSEYSVMGNQPQH
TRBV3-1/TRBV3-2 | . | ASQSTNRANYGYT
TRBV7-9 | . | ASSFRQVQETQY
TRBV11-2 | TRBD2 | ASSGTRGDTQY
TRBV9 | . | ASSVGEGSSGNTIY
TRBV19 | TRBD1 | ASSTGTSYEQY
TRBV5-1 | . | ASSSAQGSETQY
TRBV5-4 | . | ASSLERQTYEQY
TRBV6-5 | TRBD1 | ASSPDRGTNYEQF
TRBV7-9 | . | ASSNMDLYEQY
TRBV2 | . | ASSEDSLYGYT
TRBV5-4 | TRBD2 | ASSLAKRGRYEQY
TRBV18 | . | ASSPPLFIRTAASGAYNEQF
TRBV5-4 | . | ASSDRTGGYEQY
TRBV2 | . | ASSVRRVSGELF
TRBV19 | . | ASSRTPGQPYEQY
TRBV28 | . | ASSLPHNSPLH
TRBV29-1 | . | SVDPTGGGYT
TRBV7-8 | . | ASSLVGYGYT
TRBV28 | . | ASSTPGLGNQPQH
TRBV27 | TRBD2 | ASRLSGGHEQY
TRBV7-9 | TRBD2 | ASSLARGGDQY
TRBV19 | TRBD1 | ASSRGQDDYGYT
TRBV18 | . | ASSPPLNPYGYT
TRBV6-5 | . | ASSYSSGHGGYT
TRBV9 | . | ASSVQTSNTEAF
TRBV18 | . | ASSPNVGIGTGELF
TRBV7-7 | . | ASSLGGFGTKNTGELF
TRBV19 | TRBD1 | ASSGGGQINEKLF
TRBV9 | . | ASSVERGTEAF
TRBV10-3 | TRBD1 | AIRDSYNSPLH
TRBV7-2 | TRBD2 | ASSPKTERGIYEQY
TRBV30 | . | AWTRRGIYEQY
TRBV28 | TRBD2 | ASSLRGRSGGSSYNEQF
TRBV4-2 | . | ASSLLGGSAEAF
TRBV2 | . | ASSEIGGLQETQY
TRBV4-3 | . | ASAPSVRNTQY
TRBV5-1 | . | ASSLQGTNYGYT
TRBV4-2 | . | ASSQDRDIPLYGYT
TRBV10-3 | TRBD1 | AISERDRGPDTQY
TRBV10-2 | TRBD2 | ASSESRRGSSYNEQF
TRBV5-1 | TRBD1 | ASSSSGTAYIQY
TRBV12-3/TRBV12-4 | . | ASTALPNQPQH
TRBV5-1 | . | ASSLADTQY
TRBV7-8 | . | ASSHLRNTQY
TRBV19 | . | ASSLGQNGGEKLF
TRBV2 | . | ASSEAGTLNEQF
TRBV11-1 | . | ASRGRNLNTGELF
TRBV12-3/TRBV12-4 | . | ASTINTEAF
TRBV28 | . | ASSLPGAGSISGNTIY
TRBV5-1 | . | ASSGAATNYGYT
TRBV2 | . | ASSEGNSNQPQH
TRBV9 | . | ASSPLPGTADTQY